The 18 T cell receptor beta chains presented below share a single source sample, sequenced in a study of cytomegalovirus exposure and HLA in healthy donors. The PCR contained 60 Vbeta and 13 Jbeta primers. Repertoires were generated with immunoSEQ multiplex PCR, while TCRdb's copy carries only in-frame clones and drops some. Altogether approximately 150,000 clones are present, more than 75% being singletons, with the ten largest covering approximately 15%. The sequenced sample was PBMCs. The receptors derive from a woman aged 40-49 years in good health and CMV-seronegative.

On this clone: At one end, the junction sequence differs from germline, possibly due to a read error. The genes are TRBV11-1 and TRBJ2-6; 10 nucleotides line up with TRBD1. Germline CDR1 reads SGHAT; CDR2 reads FQDESV (reference sequence). The CDR3 contains 18 residues. The CDR3 DNA is TGTGCCAGCAGTCTTCCGGGACAGGGGATCTCTGGGGCCAACGGCCTGACTTTC. It is translated as CASSLPGQGISGANGLTF.

The CDR3 protein is CASSLGQNKNIQYF. Written as DNA, the CDR3 is TGTGCCAGCAGTTTGGGGCAGAACAAAAACATTCAGTACTTC. J is TRBJ2-4 and V is TRBV27, with D maybe TRBD1 (5 bases). The CDR3 is 14 amino acids. V lost 3 bases and J 3 bases, leaving 9 bases between the germline ends. CDR1 is MNHEY, CDR2 SMNVEV, per germline (reference sequence).

V is TRBV5-4 and J is TRBJ2-1, with D possibly matching TRBD1 (5 bases). CDR1 and CDR2 (germline): SGHNT, YYREEE (reference sequence). Trimming took 2 bases from V and 7 from J, leaving 16 bases between them. The CDR3 is 15 residues long. In DNA, the CDR3 is TGTGCCAGCAGCTTTATGGCTGGGGCGTTGAATGAGCAGTTCTTC. Translation: CASSFMAGALNEQFF.

In this sample, this clone turned up once. The chain has TRBV4-1 and TRBJ2-3; 8 nucleotides agree with TRBD2. The CDR3 is 16 residues long. Trimming took 1 base from V and 0 from J; bases not matched to a gene: 3. Germline lookup yields CDR1 MGHRA and CDR2 YSYEKL. The CDR3 sequence: CASSQGTSGSTDTQYF. The CDR3 bases are TGCGCCAGCAGCCAAGGTACTAGCGGTAGCACAGATACGCAGTATTTT.

V is TRBV7-2 and J is TRBJ2-7; 8 positions match TRBD2. Germline V gene sequence: CDR1 SGHTA, CDR2 FQGNSA. J lost 3 bases, V lost 5 bases, and 6 bases had no gene match. This CDR3 has 14 amino acids. The CDR3 sequence is CASSPGTSFYEQYF. CDR3 DNA: TGTGCCAGCAGCCCCGGGACTAGTTTCTACGAGCAGTACTTC. Full variable domain (missing parts from reference TRBV7-2 and TRBJ2-7): GAGVSQSPSNKVTEKGKDVELRCDPISGHTALYWYRQSLGQGLEFLIYFQGNSAPDKSGLPSDRFSAERTGGSVSTLTIQRTQQEDSAVYLCASSPGTSFYEQYFGPGTRLTVT.

V usage is TRBV28 and J usage is TRBJ2-2, with TRBD2 matching over 10 bases. CDR3 size: 17 residues. The germline gives CDR1 MDHEN, CDR2 SYDVKM. The ends lost 4 bases at V and 1 base at J; junction bases unmatched: 6. The CDR3 coding sequence is TGTGCCAGCAGTTCCGTAGCGGGAGGTAGGAACACCGGGGAGCTGTTTTTT. As protein: CASSSVAGGRNTGELFF.

The chain couples TRBV14 to TRBJ2-1, with 11 bases identical to TRBD2. The ends lost 0 bases at V and 4 bases at J; junction bases unmatched: 8. Germline CDR1 is SGHDN and CDR2 is FVKESK. CDR3 length equals 18 residues. This CDR3 is CASSQDLILAGAYNEQFF. In DNA form, the CDR3 reads TGTGCCAGCAGCCAAGATCTGATACTAGCGGGAGCTTACAATGAGCAGTTCTTC.

The count of this clone is one. CDR3 protein: CASRTGLETQYF. CDR3 DNA sequence: TGTGCCAGCAGGACAGGGCTTGAGACCCAGTACTTC. The rearrangement joins TRBV7-8 to TRBJ2-5; 7 bases align to TRBD1. After removal of 6 bases from V and 5 bases from J, the junction contained 3 bases not matched to a gene. This CDR3 region has 12 residues. Germline CDR1 SGHVS, CDR2 FQNEAQ.

This clone was observed a handful of times. The V call is TRBV4-2, the J call TRBJ2-1; D is perhaps TRBD2 (6 bases). The length of the CDR3 is 15 residues. CDR1 and CDR2 from the germline V gene are LGHNA and YNFKEQ. V shed 6 bases and J shed 8 bases, with 20 bases lying between them. DNA for the CDR3: TGTGCCAGCAGTCCTAAACAGGAGGGGTCGGATGAGCAGTTCTTC. Its translation: CASSPKQEGSDEQFF.

V usage is TRBV21-1 and J usage is TRBJ2-1; the table's D call, TRBD1, was not checked against the DNA. TRBV21-1 is designated a pseudogene. This CDR3 is 11 amino acids long. CDR3: CADTTENEQFF. In DNA form, the CDR3 reads TGTGCCGACACGACGGAAAATGAGCAGTTCTTC.

V and J are TRBV6-5 and TRBJ1-4, with D maybe TRBD1 (5 bases). V was clipped by 7 bases and J by 5 bases, with 14 bases between them. The germline V gene encodes CDR1 MNHEY and CDR2 SVGAGI. The CDR3 has 14 amino acids. The CDR3: CASTRGGPNEKLFF. The CDR3 nucleotides are TGTGCCAGCACCCGGGGGGGTCCAAATGAAAAACTGTTTTTT.

The chain recombines TRBV7-3 with TRBJ2-7; 13 positions agree with TRBD2. With 3 bases clipped from V and 7 bases from J, the junction kept 3 bases outside the gene matches. This CDR3 has 14 residues. CDR1 and CDR2 (germline): SGHTA, FQGTGA. CDR3 coding DNA: TGTGCCAGCAGCTTCGGACTAGCGGGAGAAGAGCAGTACTTC. It translates to CASSFGLAGEEQYF.

The chain carries TRBV19 and TRBJ2-1; 9 bases agree with TRBD2. CDR3 length equals 16 residues. Trimming at V came to 5 bases and at J to 4 bases, leaving 9 bases not matched to a gene. Germline lookup yields CDR1 LNHDA and CDR2 SQIVND (reference sequence). CDR3 sequence (DNA): TGTGCCAGTAGTCCCCGTAGCGGGAGAATTTACAATGAGCAGTTCTTC. This codes for CASSPRSGRIYNEQFF.

The sample holds a few counts of this clone. The gene calls are TRBV2 and TRBJ2-5, with TRBD2 matching 10 bases. The CDR3 spans 13 residues. Germline CDR1 is SNHLY and CDR2 is FYNNEI. Trimming cost V 8 bases and J 3 bases; bases outside gene matches: 3. This CDR3 is CASQRGGKETQYF. CDR3 sequence (DNA): TGTGCCAGCCAGCGGGGGGGGAAAGAGACCCAGTACTTC.

The J gene is TRBJ1-3, the V gene TRBV30; D may be TRBD1 (5 bases). Trimming took 4 bases from V and 3 from J, leaving 10 bases between them. Looked up from germline, CDR1 is GTSNPN and CDR2 is SVGIG (reference sequence). The CDR3 extends over 13 amino acids. This CDR3 reads CAWIPGLGNTIYF. The CDR3 DNA reads TGTGCCTGGATTCCAGGGCTTGGAAACACCATATATTTT. Complete variable domain (other parts from reference TRBV30 and TRBJ1-3): SQTIHQWPATLVQPVGSPLSLECTVEGTSNPNLYWYRQAAGRGLQLLFYSVGIGQISSEVPQNLSASRPQDRQFILSSKKLLLSDSGFYLCAWIPGLGNTIYFGEGSWLTVV.

The V gene is TRBV5-1, the J gene TRBJ2-5, with 14 nucleotides matching TRBD2. CDR3 size: 16 residues. V lost 3 bases and J lost 5; bases outside the gene matches: 6. Germline CDR1 SGHRS, CDR2 YFSETQ. The CDR3 DNA follows: TGCGCCAGCAGCTCCGGGACTAGCGGGGGCGGGGAGACCCAGTACTTC. Translation: CASSSGTSGGGETQYF. The variable domain in full, completed from reference TRBV5-1 and TRBJ2-5, reads KAGVTQTPRYLIKTRGQQVTLSCSPISGHRSVSWYQQTPGQGLQFLFEYFSETQRNKGNFPGRFSGRQFSNSRSEMNVSTLELGDSALYLCASSSGTSGGGETQYFGPGTRLLVL.

The CDR3 spells CASSQDGGLSYEQYF. CDR3 sequence (DNA): TGCGCCAGCAGCCAAGACGGCGGTCTCTCCTACGAGCAGTACTTC. This chain uses TRBV4-3 with TRBJ2-7; D not certain. V was cut by 0 bases and J by 0 bases, with 9 bases left in between. The CDR3 loop spans 15 amino acids. Germline values: CDR1 LGHNA, CDR2 YSLEER.

The chain links TRBV10-3 to TRBJ1-1; the D is unclear. V was shortened by 2 bases and J by 3 bases, with 10 bases between the two germline ends. This CDR3 region has 14 residues. The V gene's germline CDR1 is ENHRY and CDR2 SYGVKD. The DNA for the CDR3 is TGTGCCATCAGTGAGGGCGGGAGGGACACTGAAGCTTTCTTT. It encodes CAISEGGRDTEAFF.